The present TCR beta chain was sequenced within a study of blood T cells in healthy people across ages. Overall study results and limits: Donors of long life had a larger count of naive CD4+ cells and greater diversity than aged donors.

Looked up from germline, CDR1 is LGHNA and CDR2 is YSLEER. The ends were cut back, 0 bases at V and 0 bases at J, with 14 bases in the middle. The CDR3 covers 17 residues. As concerns this clonotype: The antigen is undetermined.

Every participating donor contributed 8.5 to 10 milliliters of peripheral blood through a draw. It was with a sample-barcoded 5' primer and a J-beta primer mix that a second PCR of roughly 7 to 12 cycles was run. Each cDNA molecule received a tag from a template-switch adaptor that had 12 random nucleotides. TCRdb ran MiXCR on the 5' RACE reads and lists one entry per CDR3 protein. The sample consists of 1.8 million or so distinct CDR3 sequences, 30% to 40% of them appearing once. The sequencing sample was made of blood. The chain joins TRBV4-3 to TRBJ1-2; D gene ambiguous. This receptor was identified in a human donor in good health. CDR3 nucleotides: TGCGCCAGCAGCCAAGATATTACACCTATTACTAACTATGGCTACACCTTC. It specifies CASSQDITPITNYGYTF.